The T cell receptor beta chain under discussion was sequenced for a study of T cells in Graves' hyperthyroidism and ophthalmopathy. Broader study findings: Also found in blood were most expanded thyroid clonotypes above 0.001. Before onset, by a median of around six months, the model predicted ophthalmopathy.

Amplification of TCR beta CDR3 regions was performed using RNA transcripts as template. During a first-round RT-PCR of the TCR CDR3, the HTBI primer set was used. TCRdb independently ran MiXCR on the multiplex PCR reads; one entry per CDR3 protein. This sample yields about 640,000 distinct CDR3 sequences, of which more than 20% are seen a single time; 30% to 40% belongs to the top ten. Diagnosis relied on clinical symptoms, serum thyroxine and TRAb, thyroid ultrasound and orbital computed tomography. Out of 10 ml of fresh peripheral blood came the PBMCs. CDR3 length equals 16 residues. The germline CDR1 and CDR2 sequences are MGHRA and YSYEKL. The ends lost 1 base at V and 2 bases at J; junction bases unmatched: 2. This clonotype has just a few counts. Its antigen is not known.

This rearrangement joins TRBV4-1 to TRBJ2-2; TRBD2 agrees at 9 bases. The receptor was derived from a man aged 30 to 45 with Graves' ophthalmopathy. Sequenced: blood. The chain's CDR3 is CASSQVGLANTGELFF. CDR3 nucleotides: TGCGCCAGCAGCCAAGTGGGACTAGCCAACACCGGGGAGCTGTTTTTT.